This section outlines one T cell receptor beta chain sequence together with its context. TCRdb used MiXCR to reprocess the 5' RACE reads, holding one entry per CDR3 protein. The top ten hold 1.1% of the sample, which has 340,000 or so distinct CDR3 sequences, 14% to 15% seen once. This specimen comes from a study of CD8 T cells in ankylosing spondylitis. The CDR3 consists of 11 residues. CDR1 is SQVTM and CDR2 is ANQGSEA in the germline V gene. The V gene lost 4 bases and the J gene lost 6 bases, with 7 bases spanning the gap. The specimen sequenced was blood, either unsorted or a sorted T cell fraction (not recorded which). The chain uses TRBV29-1 and TRBJ2-1; no firm D call. The TCR originated in a male donor with ankylosing spondylitis or in good health (not recorded which). The CDR3 DNA reads TGCAGCGTTGTGAGGCTCAATGAGCAGTTCTTC. It yields the protein CSVVRLNEQFF.